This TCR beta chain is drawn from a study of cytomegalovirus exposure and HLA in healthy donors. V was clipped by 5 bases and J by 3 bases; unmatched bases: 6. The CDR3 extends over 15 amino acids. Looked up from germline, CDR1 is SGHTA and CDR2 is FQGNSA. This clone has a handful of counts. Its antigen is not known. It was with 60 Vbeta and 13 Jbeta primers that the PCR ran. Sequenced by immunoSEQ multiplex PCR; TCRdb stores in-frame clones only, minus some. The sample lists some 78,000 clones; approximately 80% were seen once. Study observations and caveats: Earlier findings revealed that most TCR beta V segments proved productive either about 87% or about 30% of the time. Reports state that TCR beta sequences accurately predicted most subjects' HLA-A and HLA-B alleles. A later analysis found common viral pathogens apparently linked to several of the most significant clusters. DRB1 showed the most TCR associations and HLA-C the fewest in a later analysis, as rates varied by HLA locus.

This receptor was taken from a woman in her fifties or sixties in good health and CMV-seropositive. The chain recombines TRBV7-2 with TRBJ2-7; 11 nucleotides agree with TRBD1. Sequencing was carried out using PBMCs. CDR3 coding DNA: TGTGCCAGCAGCGGCCGGGACAGGGGGATCTACGAGCAGTACGTC. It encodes CASSGRDRGIYEQYV.